The T cell receptor beta chain described here comes from a study of control samples from healthy donors and cancer patients. Sequencing was performed with immunoSEQ multiplex PCR; in TCRdb, only in-frame clones are kept and a portion is missing. The sample has about 130,000 clones, roughly 91% seen once. The sequenced sample consisted of PBMCs. The origin of this receptor is a man between 50 and 59 years old with head and neck cancer.

This chain's CDR3 is CASSPRGRVVNEQFF. The CDR3 bases are TGTGCCAGCAGCCCCAGGGGGCGCGTGGTCAATGAGCAGTTCTTC. The genes are TRBV7-9 and TRBJ2-1; TRBD1 matches at 8 bases. Germline V CDR1 and CDR2: SEHNR, FQNEAQ (reference sequence). J was trimmed by 6 bases and V by 5 bases; bases with no gene match: 9. The CDR3 is 15 residues long.